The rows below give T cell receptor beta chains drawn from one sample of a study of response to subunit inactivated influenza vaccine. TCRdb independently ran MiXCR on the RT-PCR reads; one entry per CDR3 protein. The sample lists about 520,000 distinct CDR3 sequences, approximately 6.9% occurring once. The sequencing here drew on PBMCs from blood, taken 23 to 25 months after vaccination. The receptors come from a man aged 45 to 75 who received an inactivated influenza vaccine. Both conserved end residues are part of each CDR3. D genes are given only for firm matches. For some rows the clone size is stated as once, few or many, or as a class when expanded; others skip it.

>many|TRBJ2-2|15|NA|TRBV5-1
CASNAQGTNTGELFF
TGCGCCAGCAATGCTCAGGGCACGAACACCGGGGAGCTGTTTTTT
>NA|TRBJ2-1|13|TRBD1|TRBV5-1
CASSGDREYEQFF
TGCGCCAGCAGCGGGGACAGGGAATACGAGCAGTTCTTC
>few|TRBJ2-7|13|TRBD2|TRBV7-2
CASSLQGGDEQYF
TGTGCCAGCAGCTTACAGGGAGGGGACGAGCAGTACTTC
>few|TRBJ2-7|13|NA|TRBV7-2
CASSLANNYEQYF
TGTGCCAGCAGCTTAGCTAACAACTACGAGCAGTACTTC
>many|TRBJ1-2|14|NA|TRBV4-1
CASSPGQDNYGYTF
TGCGCCAGCAGCCCGGGACAAGATAACTATGGCTACACCTTC
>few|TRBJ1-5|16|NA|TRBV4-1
CASSQVVVPGRQPQHF
TGCGCCAGCAGCCAAGTCGTTGTGCCAGGCAGACAGCCCCAGCATTTT
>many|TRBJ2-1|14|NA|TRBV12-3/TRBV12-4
CASRYGTTYNEQFF
TGTGCCAGCAGATACGGGACAACTTACAATGAGCAGTTCTTC
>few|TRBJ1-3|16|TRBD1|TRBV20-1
CSARGPGQNSGNTIYF
TGCAGTGCTAGGGGCCCGGGACAGAACTCTGGAAACACCATATATTTT
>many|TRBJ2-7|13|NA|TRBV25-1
CASSEGGLGEQYF
TGTGCCAGCAGTGAAGGGGGGCTGGGGGAGCAGTACTTC
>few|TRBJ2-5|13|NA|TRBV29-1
CSAIGGAGETQYF
TGCAGCGCAATTGGGGGGGCAGGGGAGACCCAGTACTTC
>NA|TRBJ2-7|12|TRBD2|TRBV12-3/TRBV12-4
CASSSGGGEQYF
TGTGCCAGCAGTTCAGGCGGGGGCGAGCAGTACTTC
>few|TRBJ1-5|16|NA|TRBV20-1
CSARSDRSYSNQPQHF
TGCAGTGCTAGGTCGGACAGATCGTATAGCAATCAGCCCCAGCATTTT
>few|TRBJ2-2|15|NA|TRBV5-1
CASRTTGVNTGELFF
TGCGCCAGCCGCACTACAGGAGTGAACACCGGGGAGCTGTTTTTT
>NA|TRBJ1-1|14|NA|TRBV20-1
CSARDGGWDTEAFF
TGCAGTGCTAGAGATGGGGGTTGGGACACTGAAGCTTTCTTT
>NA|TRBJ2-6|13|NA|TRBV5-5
CASSGPTVNVLTF
TGTGCCAGCAGCGGCCCTACTGTCAACGTCCTGACTTTC
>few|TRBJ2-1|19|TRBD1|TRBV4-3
CASSQVGLFGQGLNNEQFF
TGCGCCAGCAGCCAAGTCGGTCTATTCGGACAGGGGTTAAACAATGAGCAGTTCTTC
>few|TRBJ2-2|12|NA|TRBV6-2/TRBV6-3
CASSRRGAELFF
TGTGCCAGCAGCCGTCGGGGGGCCGAGCTGTTTTTT
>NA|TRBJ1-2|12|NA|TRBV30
CAWSQGPGGYTF
TGTGCCTGGTCCCAGGGCCCGGGTGGCTACACCTTC
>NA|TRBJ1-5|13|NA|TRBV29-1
CSVQTARNQPQHF
TGCAGCGTTCAGACGGCCCGCAATCAGCCCCAGCATTTT
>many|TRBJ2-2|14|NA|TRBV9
CASSVEPFGGELFF
TGTGCCAGCAGCGTAGAACCCTTCGGGGGGGAGCTGTTTTTT
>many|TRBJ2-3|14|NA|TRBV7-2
CASSVDLSTDTQYF
TGTGCCAGCAGCGTTGACTTGAGCACAGATACGCAGTATTTT
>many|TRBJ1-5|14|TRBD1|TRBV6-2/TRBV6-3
CASRQTGNGQPQHF
TGTGCCAGCAGGCAGACAGGGAATGGACAGCCCCAGCATTTT
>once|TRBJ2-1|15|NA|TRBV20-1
CSARRRRDPLPVQFF
TGCAGTGCTAGACGCCGCCGGGACCCTCTCCCGGTGCAGTTCTTC
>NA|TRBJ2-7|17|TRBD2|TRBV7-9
CASSPTTGLAGAYEQYF
TGTGCCAGCAGCCCCACCACGGGGCTAGCGGGGGCCTACGAGCAGTACTTC
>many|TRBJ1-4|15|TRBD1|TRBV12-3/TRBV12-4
CASLRQGAFNEKLFF
TGTGCCAGCCTTCGACAGGGGGCCTTTAATGAAAAACTGTTTTTT
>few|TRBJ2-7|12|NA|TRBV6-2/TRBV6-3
CASSYPSYEQYF
TGTGCCAGCAGTTATCCCTCCTACGAGCAGTACTTC
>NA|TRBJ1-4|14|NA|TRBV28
CASRPDGGTEKLFF
TGTGCCAGCAGACCAGACGGGGGGACTGAAAAACTGTTTTTT
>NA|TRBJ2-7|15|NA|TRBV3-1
CASSQDPGGPYEQYF
TGTGCCAGCAGCCAAGATCCAGGGGGGCCCTACGAGCAGTACTTC
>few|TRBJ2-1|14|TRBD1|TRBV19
CASGTGGAYNEQFF
TGTGCCAGTGGGACAGGGGGGGCCTACAATGAGCAGTTCTTC
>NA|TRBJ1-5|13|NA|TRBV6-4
CASSEVANQPQHF
TGTGCCAGCAGTGAGGTCGCGAATCAGCCCCAGCATTTT
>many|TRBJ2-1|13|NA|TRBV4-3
CASSQPQIGEQFF
TGCGCCAGCAGCCAACCTCAAATTGGAGAGCAGTTCTTC
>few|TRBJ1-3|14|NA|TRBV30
CAWVDRRRGNTIYF
TGTGCCTGGGTGGACCGGCGGAGAGGAAACACCATATATTTT
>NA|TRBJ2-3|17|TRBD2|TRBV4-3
CASSQGTSGRFSDTQYF
TGCGCCAGCAGCCAAGGGACTAGCGGGAGGTTTTCGGATACGCAGTATTTT
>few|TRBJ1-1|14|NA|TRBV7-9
CASSFVHWTTEAFF
TGTGCCAGCAGCTTCGTCCATTGGACGACTGAAGCTTTCTTT
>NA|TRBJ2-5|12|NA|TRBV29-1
CSVGGSEETQYF
TGCAGCGTGGGGGGATCTGAAGAGACCCAGTACTTC
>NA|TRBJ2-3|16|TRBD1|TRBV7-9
CASSLGTGGLSDTQYF
TGTGCCAGCAGCTTGGGGACAGGGGGCTTATCAGATACGCAGTATTTT
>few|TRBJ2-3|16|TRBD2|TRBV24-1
CATSDRTRLDTDTQYF
TGTGCCACCAGTGATCGGACTAGATTGGACACAGATACGCAGTATTTT
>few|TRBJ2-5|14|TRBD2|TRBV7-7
CASSRVSGKETQYF
TGTGCCAGCAGCCGAGTTAGCGGGAAAGAGACCCAGTACTTC
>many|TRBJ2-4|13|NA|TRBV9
CASSVVGSNIQYF
TGTGCCAGCAGCGTAGTGGGAAGTAACATTCAGTACTTC
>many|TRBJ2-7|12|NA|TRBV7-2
CASKGSSYEQYF
TGTGCCAGCAAAGGGTCGTCCTACGAGCAGTACTTC
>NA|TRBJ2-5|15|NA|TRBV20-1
CSARSQGSFGETQYF
TGCAGTGCTAGGTCACAAGGGAGCTTTGGAGAGACCCAGTACTTC
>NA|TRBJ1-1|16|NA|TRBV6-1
CASSTQWQGSSSEAFF
TGTGCCAGCAGTACCCAGTGGCAGGGATCATCTTCTGAAGCTTTCTTT
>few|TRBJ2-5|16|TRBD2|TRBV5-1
CASSFWTSGGRETQYF
TGCGCCAGCAGCTTCTGGACTAGCGGGGGGAGGGAGACCCAGTACTTC
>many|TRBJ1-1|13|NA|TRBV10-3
CAIMEGFRTEAFF
TGTGCCATCATGGAGGGGTTTAGGACTGAAGCTTTCTTT
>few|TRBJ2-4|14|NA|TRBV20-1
CSADWTVAKNIQYF
TGCAGTGCTGATTGGACAGTAGCCAAAAACATTCAGTACTTC
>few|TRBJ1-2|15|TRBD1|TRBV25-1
CAIQSGTGNTYGYTF
TGTGCCATCCAGTCCGGGACAGGGAACACCTATGGCTACACCTTC
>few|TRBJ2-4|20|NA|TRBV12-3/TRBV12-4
CASSRFYREAHPSAKNIQYF
TGTGCCAGCAGTCGCTTCTACAGGGAAGCCCACCCATCAGCCAAAAACATTCAGTACTTC
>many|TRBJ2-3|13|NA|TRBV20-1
CSARGTSTDTQYF
TGCAGTGCTAGGGGGACTAGCACAGATACGCAGTATTTT
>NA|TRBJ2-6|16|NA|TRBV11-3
CASSLGGPSGANVLTF
TGTGCCAGCAGCTTAGGGGGGCCCTCTGGGGCCAACGTCCTGACTTTC
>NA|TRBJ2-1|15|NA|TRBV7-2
CASSSPGAPYNEQFF
TGTGCCAGCAGCTCCCCCGGGGCGCCCTACAATGAGCAGTTCTTC
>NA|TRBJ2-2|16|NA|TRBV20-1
CSARGGRGTNTGELFF
TGCAGTGCTAGAGGCGGCAGGGGCACGAACACCGGGGAGCTGTTTTTT
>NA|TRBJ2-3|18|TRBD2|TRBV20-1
CSARGLLAGGLSTDTQYF
TGCAGTGCTAGGGGTCTACTAGCGGGGGGCCTCAGCACAGATACGCAGTATTTT
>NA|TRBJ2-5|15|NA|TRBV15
CATSSVRGAGETQYF
TGTGCCACCAGCAGCGTTCGGGGTGCGGGAGAGACCCAGTACTTC
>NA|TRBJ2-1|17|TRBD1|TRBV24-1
CGASDLPGQGANNEQFF
TGTGGGGCCAGTGATCTCCCAGGACAGGGGGCCAACAATGAGCAGTTCTTC
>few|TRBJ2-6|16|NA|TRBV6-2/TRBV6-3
CASTSGPISGANVLTF
TGTGCCAGCACCTCAGGGCCGATCTCTGGGGCCAACGTCCTGACTTTC
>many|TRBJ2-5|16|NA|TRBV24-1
CATSDLMFGGQETQYF
TGTGCCACCAGTGATTTAATGTTCGGGGGGCAGGAGACCCAGTACTTC
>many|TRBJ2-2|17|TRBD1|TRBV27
CASSMHRDRGNTGELFF
TGTGCCAGCAGTATGCACCGGGACAGGGGAAACACCGGGGAGCTGTTTTTT
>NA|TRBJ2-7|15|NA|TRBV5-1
CASSPPTSRSYEQYF
TGCGCCAGCAGCCCTCCGACTAGTAGGTCCTACGAGCAGTACTTC
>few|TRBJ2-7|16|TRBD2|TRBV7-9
CASSLVGRGVYYEQYF
TGTGCCAGCAGCTTAGTCGGGCGGGGGGTTTACTACGAGCAGTACTTC